These 23 T cell receptor beta chains originate from one sample sequenced in a study of blood T cell repertoires in COVID-19. Here immunoSEQ multiplex PCR was the method, and the copy in TCRdb shows in-frame clones only, minus some. Here the sample spans under 250,000 clones, approximately 83% being singletons. Sequenced: peripheral blood. The receptors originated from a human donor in a cohort sampled during active COVID-19.

The rearrangement joins TRBV9 to TRBJ2-5; 11 nucleotides line up with TRBD2. The CDR3 is 14 residues long. The germline V gene encodes CDR1 SGDLS and CDR2 YYNGEE. The J segment lost 9 bases and the V segment lost 2 bases, leaving 6 bases of the junction unmatched. The CDR3 coding sequence is TGTGCCAGCAGCGTTCTGACTAGCGGGGAATCCCAGTACTTC. Translated, it gives CASSVLTSGESQYF.

This chain connects TRBV11-3 to TRBJ2-1; maybe TRBD2 (5 bases). The V gene's germline CDR1 is SGHNT and CDR2 YENEEA. V shed 5 bases and J shed 9 bases, with 23 bases lying between them. The CDR3 contains 16 residues. This CDR3 reads CASSLQPRGSVVEQFF. The CDR3 bases are TGTGCCAGCAGCCTACAGCCCCGGGGTTCGGTGGTTGAGCAGTTCTTC.

CDR3 protein: CASSPPSGAGINEQFF. The CDR3 region has the DNA TGTGCCAGCTCACCACCCAGCGGGGCCGGGATTAATGAGCAGTTCTTC. The V call is TRBV18, the J call TRBJ2-1, with 7 bases lining up with TRBD2. The CDR3 sequence is 16 residues long. Unmatched junction bases numbered 9, after V lost 0 bases and J lost 7 bases. Germline V gives CDR1 KGHSH, CDR2 LQKENI.

This CDR3 reads CASSPEGISRRGTQYF. Written as DNA, the CDR3 is TGTGCCAGTAGCCCAGAAGGTATTAGTAGAAGGGGGACCCAGTACTTC. The V and J genes are TRBV19 and TRBJ2-5; D may be TRBD1 (5 bases). V was pared by 6 bases and J by 7 bases, with 24 bases between. The CDR3 sequence is 16 residues long. Germline assignment: CDR1 LNHDA and CDR2 SQIVND (reference sequence).

The chain is built from TRBV19 and TRBJ1-4; D might be TRBD1 (5 bases). CDR3 length: 15 residues. V was pared by 0 bases and J by 6 bases, with 11 bases between. The germline gives CDR1 LNHDA, CDR2 SQIVND (reference sequence). This chain's CDR3 is CASSIEVGRHEKLFF. Here the CDR3 DNA reads TGTGCCAGTAGTATAGAGGTGGGGCGTCATGAAAAACTGTTTTTT.

V is TRBV19 and J is TRBJ2-6, with D maybe TRBD2 (7 bases). This CDR3 has 18 residues. V was pared by 4 bases and J by 0 bases, with 16 bases between. The germline CDR1 and CDR2 sequences are LNHDA and SQIVND (reference sequence). As DNA, the CDR3 is TGTGCCAGTAGTAGGGGGGGGACAACCAGCTCTGGGGCCAACGTCCTGACTTTC. It encodes CASSRGGTTSSGANVLTF.

V usage is TRBV7-9 and J usage is TRBJ2-7; D may be TRBD1 (6 bases). V was clipped by 8 bases and J by 0 bases, with 11 bases between them. The CDR3 loop spans 13 amino acids. Germline CDR1 SEHNR, CDR2 FQNEAQ (reference sequence). The CDR3 sequence is CASGQDSSYEQYF. The CDR3 nucleotides are TGTGCCAGCGGGCAGGACAGCTCCTACGAGCAGTACTTC.

In this sample, this clone turned up once. The genes are TRBV21-1 and TRBJ1-5; the table's D call, TRBD1, has no DNA check behind it. TRBV21-1 is a pseudogene. CDR3 size: 15 residues. The CDR3 spells CASSKGDRDNQPQHF. CDR3 nucleotide sequence: TGTGCCAGCAGCAAAGGAGACAGGGACAATCAGCCCCAGCATTTT.

The chain combines TRBV7-9 with TRBJ2-7; 8 nucleotides agree with TRBD1. The CDR3 length is 14 residues. Trimming took 5 bases from V and 3 from J; bases not matched to a gene: 6. Germline V gene lookup returns CDR1 SEHNR and CDR2 FQNEAQ (reference sequence). CDR3 in amino acids: CASSRGQVSYEQYF. In DNA form, the CDR3 reads TGTGCCAGCAGCAGGGGACAGGTGAGCTACGAGCAGTACTTC. Supplemented by reference TRBV7-9 and TRBJ2-7, the full variable domain reads DTGVSQNPRHKITKRGQNVTFRCDPISEHNRLYWYRQTLGQGPEFLTYFQNEAQLEKSRLLSDRFSAERPKGSFSTLEIQRTEQGDSAMYLCASSRGQVSYEQYFGPGTRLTVT.

V is TRBV28 and J is TRBJ1-1; D is unclear. Trimming removed 1 base at V and 1 base at J, with 10 bases between. Germline CDR1 and CDR2: MDHEN and SYDVKM. The CDR3 is 15 residues long. The CDR3 region has the DNA TGTGCCAGCAGTTTATCCCCCAGAGGGAACACTGAAGCTTTCTTT. It is translated as CASSLSPRGNTEAFF.

The chain uses TRBV19 and TRBJ1-6; D is unresolved. The CDR3 sequence is 15 residues long. Germline assignment: CDR1 LNHDA and CDR2 SQIVND (reference sequence). V dropped 2 bases and J dropped 10 bases, with 15 bases sitting between them. This CDR3 is CASSISMAPGSPLHF. The CDR3 bases are TGTGCCAGTAGTATATCTATGGCACCGGGGTCACCCCTCCACTTT.

This clone was recorded many times. This chain uses TRBV27 with TRBJ1-4; 7 nucleotides agree with TRBD1. The CDR3 length is 16 residues. Germline assignment: CDR1 MNHEY and CDR2 SMNVEV (reference sequence). Germline trimming cut 5 bases from V and 11 bases from J; bases unmatched to any gene: 17. CDR3 amino acids: CASSPLQAGGVGKLFF. DNA for the CDR3: TGTGCCAGCAGTCCGCTTCAGGCAGGGGGTGTGGGGAAACTGTTTTTT. The whole variable domain, remainder taken from reference TRBV27 and TRBJ1-4, is EAQVTQNPRYLITVTGKKLTVTCSQNMNHEYMSWYRQDPGLGLRQIYYSMNVEVTDKGDVPEGYKVSRKEKRNFPLILESPSPNQTSLYFCASSPLQAGGVGKLFFGSGTQLSVL.

This clone appeared a single time. The genes are TRBV13 and TRBJ2-7, with 9 bases that match TRBD2. The CDR3 is 17 amino acids. Trimming at V came to 5 bases and at J to 6 bases, leaving 17 bases not matched to a gene. Germline CDR1 PRHDT, CDR2 FYEKMQ (reference sequence). CDR3 bases: TGTGCCAGCAGCCCGCGGGGGGGAGCGGGGGGATATAGCGAGCAGTACTTC. The encoded protein is CASSPRGGAGGYSEQYF.

Worth noting for this clone: A read error may produce the germline difference seen at one junction end. J is TRBJ2-2 and V is TRBV10-3; possible D gene TRBD1, 5 bases. The CDR3 length is 14 residues. The germline V gene has CDR1 ENHRY and CDR2 SYGVKD. The CDR3 region has the DNA TGTGCCATCAGTGAAGGGGCCAACAACGGGGAGCTGTTTTTT. Its protein is CAISEGANNGELFF.

V and J are TRBV2 and TRBJ1-1; the D is unclear. Germline values: CDR1 SNHLY, CDR2 FYNNEI. This CDR3 has 15 residues. The germline V and J ends were trimmed by 5 bases and 5 bases, with 18 bases remaining between them. The CDR3 loop reads CASSTDPLGRTEAFF. For the CDR3, the DNA is TGTGCCAGCAGTACGGACCCTCTCGGGAGAACTGAAGCTTTCTTT.

In regard to this clone: Other DNA sequences in the same sample also yield this CDR3. The chain employs TRBV6-5 and TRBJ2-1; 8 bases line up with TRBD2. CDR3 length equals 15 residues. Germline CDR1 is MNHEY and CDR2 is SVGAGI. J gave up 7 bases and V 0 bases, and 5 bases lay outside the gene matches. The CDR3, as DNA: TGTGCCAGCAGTTACTCGAGCGGGAGACGGAATGAGCAGTTCTTC. Translation: CASSYSSGRRNEQFF.

The genes are TRBV10-3 and TRBJ1-2, with 7 bases identical to TRBD1. The CDR3 has 12 amino acids. Trimming removed 4 bases from V and 4 bases from J; junction bases left unmatched: 0. From germline, CDR1 is ENHRY and CDR2 SYGVKD. The CDR3 coding sequence is TGTGCCATCAGTGCAGGGGGCTATGGCTACACCTTC. Translated: CAISAGGYGYTF.

This clone was counted only a few times. The rearrangement joins TRBV27 to TRBJ2-5; D perhaps matches TRBD1 (6 bases). Trimming removed 2 bases at V and 2 bases at J, with 15 bases between. Germline V gene data show CDR1 as MNHEY and CDR2 as SMNVEV (reference sequence). The CDR3 spans 16 residues. The CDR3 loop is CASSLTGRGPQETQYF. Here the CDR3 DNA reads TGTGCCAGCAGTTTAACAGGCAGGGGTCCGCAAGAGACCCAGTACTTC.

The genes are TRBV5-1 and TRBJ1-1; D gene unclear. Trimming took 1 base from V and 1 from J, leaving 8 bases between them. The CDR3 contains 14 residues. Germline CDR1 and CDR2: SGHRS and YFSETQ. CDR3 amino acids: CASSLSPPNTEAFF. The CDR3 coding sequence is TGCGCCAGCAGCTTGAGCCCCCCGAACACTGAAGCTTTCTTT.

This clone was recorded once. This chain uses TRBV19 with TRBJ2-5, with D maybe TRBD1 (8 bases). CDR3 size: 15 residues. The germline CDR1 and CDR2 sequences are LNHDA and SQIVND (reference sequence). V shed 6 bases and J shed 5 bases, with 19 bases lying between them. The CDR3 is CASSPTGGGLETQYF. For the CDR3, the DNA is TGTGCCAGTAGCCCCACAGGGGGGGGATTGGAGACCCAGTACTTC.

V usage is TRBV24-1 and J usage is TRBJ2-1; 10 bases agree with TRBD1. This CDR3 is built from 16 residues. V trimming: 2 bases; J trimming: 8 bases; junction bases outside the gene matches: 8. Germline loops: CDR1 KGHDR, CDR2 SFDVKD. The CDR3 here is CATSDSRGQGYDEQFF. CDR3 nucleotides: TGTGCCACCAGTGATTCTCGGGGACAGGGGTACGATGAGCAGTTCTTC.

The chain joins TRBV5-1 to TRBJ2-3; a possible D gene is TRBD2 (6 bases). Looked up from germline, CDR1 is SGHRS and CDR2 is YFSETQ. V was cut by 2 bases and J by 2 bases, with 12 bases left in between. The CDR3 sequence is 15 residues long. The CDR3 reads CASSLGGRPTDTQYF. The CDR3 nucleotides read TGCGCCAGCAGCTTAGGTGGGAGGCCCACAGATACGCAGTATTTT.

This chain links TRBV7-9 with TRBJ2-1, with 9 positions matching TRBD1. The junction had 7 bases not matched to a gene; V was cut back by 4 bases and J by 6 bases. The CDR3 is 15 residues long. Per the germline V gene, CDR1 is SEHNR and CDR2 is FQNEAQ (reference sequence). CDR3 nucleotide sequence: TGTGCCAGCAGCTCGACCGGGACAGGGATCAATGAGCAGTTCTTC. Translated: CASSSTGTGINEQFF.